This T cell receptor (beta chain) came from a study of T cell responses to AZD1222 COVID-19 vaccine. Points from the study as a whole: Unmutated variant regions are reportedly targeted by nearly half of spike-specific TCRs.

The table came from immunoSEQ multiplex PCR; TCRdb's copy has only in-frame clones and leaves some out. The sample has more than 95,000 clones, roughly 93% seen once; the top ten hold more than 4%. About this clone: Its target is not known.

The V and J ends lost 0 bases and 2 bases, in that order; junction bases with no gene match: 8. Germline V lookup: CDR1 SGHNT, CDR2 YYREEE (reference sequence). The CDR3 length is 17 residues. This chain connects TRBV5-4 to TRBJ2-3, with TRBD1 matching over 8 bases. The specimen was peripheral blood, collected on day 0 of AZD1222 vaccination. The sequence came from an adult in good health. CDR3 nucleotide sequence: TGTGCCAGCAGCTTGGGGGGGACAGGTATCCTCACAGATACGCAGTATTTT. Its translation: CASSLGGTGILTDTQYF.